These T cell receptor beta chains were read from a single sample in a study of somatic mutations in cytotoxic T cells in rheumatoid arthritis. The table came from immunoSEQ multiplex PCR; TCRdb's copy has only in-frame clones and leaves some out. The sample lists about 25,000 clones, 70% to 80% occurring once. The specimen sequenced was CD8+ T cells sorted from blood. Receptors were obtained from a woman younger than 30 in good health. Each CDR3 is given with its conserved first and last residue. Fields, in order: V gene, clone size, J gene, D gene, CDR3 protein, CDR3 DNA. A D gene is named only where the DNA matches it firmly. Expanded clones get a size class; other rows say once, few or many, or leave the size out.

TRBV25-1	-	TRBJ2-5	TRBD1	CASRGQVGTQYF	TGTGCCAGCCGGGGACAGGTCGGGACCCAGTACTTC
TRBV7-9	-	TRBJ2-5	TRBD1	CASSEARGRETQYF	TGTGCCAGCAGCGAGGCCAGGGGGCGGGAGACCCAGTACTTC
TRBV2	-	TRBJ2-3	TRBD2	CASSEKQAGGLAFSTQYF	TGTGCCAGCAGTGAAAAACAAGCGGGAGGGCTCGCTTTTAGTACGCAGTATTTT
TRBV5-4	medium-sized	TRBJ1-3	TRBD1	CASSSGTGESGNTIYF	TGTGCCAGCAGCTCCGGGACAGGGGAATCTGGAAACACCATATATTTT
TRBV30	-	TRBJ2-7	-	CAWSEVGQLANEQYF	TGTGCCTGGAGTGAGGTGGGGCAGCTTGCTAACGAGCAGTACTTC
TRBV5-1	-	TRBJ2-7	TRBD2	CASSAPTSGRQDEQYF	TGCGCCAGCAGCGCCCCGACTAGCGGGAGACAGGACGAGCAGTACTTC
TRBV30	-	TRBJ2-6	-	CAYTPGANVLTF	TGTGCCTACACCCCTGGGGCCAACGTCCTGACTTTC
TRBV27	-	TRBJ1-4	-	CASSAYSGEKLFF	TGTGCCAGCAGTGCCTACAGCGGGGAAAAACTGTTTTTT
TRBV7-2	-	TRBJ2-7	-	CASSPGTPTYEQYF	TGTGCCAGCAGTCCCGGGACGCCCACCTACGAGCAGTACTTC
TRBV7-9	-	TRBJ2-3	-	CASSPPGGGSTDTQYF	TGTGCCAGCAGCCCCCCCGGGGGCGGTAGCACAGATACGCAGTATTTT
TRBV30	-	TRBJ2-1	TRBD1	CAWSVTGVGEQFF	TGTGCCTGGAGCGTTACAGGGGTTGGTGAGCAGTTCTTC
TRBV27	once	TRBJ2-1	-	CASSYALGNEQFF	TGTGCCAGCAGTTACGCCCTCGGCAATGAGCAGTTCTTC
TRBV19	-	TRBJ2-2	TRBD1	CASSSSGGVNTGELFF	TGTGCCAGTAGTTCCTCAGGGGGCGTGAACACCGGGGAGCTGTTTTTT
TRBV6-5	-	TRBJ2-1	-	CASRPTRGSYNEQFF	TGTGCCAGCAGACCCACTAGGGGATCCTACAATGAGCAGTTCTTC
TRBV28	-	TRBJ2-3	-	CASSPSSTDTQYF	TGTGCCAGCAGTCCCTCTAGCACAGATACGCAGTATTTT
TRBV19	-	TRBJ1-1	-	CASSMVRARTEAFF	TGTGCCAGTAGTATGGTAAGGGCTAGGACTGAAGCTTTCTTT
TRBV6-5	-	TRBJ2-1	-	CASSYSNNEQFF	TGTGCCAGCAGTTACTCAAACAATGAGCAGTTCTTC
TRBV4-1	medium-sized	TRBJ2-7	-	CASSQDLVPYEQYF	TGCGCCAGCAGCCAAGATCTCGTACCCTACGAGCAGTACTTC
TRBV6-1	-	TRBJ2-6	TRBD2	CASSQGLAGSSGANVLTF	TGTGCCAGCAGTCAAGGACTAGCGGGAAGCTCTGGGGCCAACGTCCTGACTTTC
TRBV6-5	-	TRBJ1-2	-	CASSYSTGKSYTF	TGTGCCAGCAGTTACTCGACTGGGAAGAGCTACACCTTC